This TCR beta chain was identified in a study of blood T cell repertoires in COVID-19. Study overall: T cells, B-cell-depleted T cells, or PBMCs provided the cDNA or gDNA that served as material.

Per the authors' pipeline: Reference gene primer amplification in the assay estimated nucleated cell counts. Libraries were prepared by immunoSEQ multiplex PCR; TCRdb keeps only in-frame clonotypes and omits some of them. V and J calls and clone size follow that table, whereas D and trimming were derived from the DNA. The table includes 350,000 or so clones, around four fifths detected once. The CDR3 is 15 amino acids. Trimming left V 0 bases short and J 8 bases short, with 13 bases between. Germline V gives CDR1 LGHNA, CDR2 YNFKEQ. The chain joins TRBV4-2 to TRBJ1-4; D gene uncertain. Sample: peripheral blood. This clonotype was sampled from a man in his thirties or forties with active or convalescent COVID-19. This CDR3 is CASSQEIGGFEKLFF. The CDR3 DNA is TGTGCCAGCAGCCAAGAGATCGGAGGGTTCGAAAAACTGTTTTTT.